These 21 T cell receptor beta chains were all obtained from the same sample, sequenced in a study of blood T cells in healthy people across ages. A J-beta primer mix and a sample-barcoded 5' primer were used in a second PCR of about 7 to 12 cycles. One entry per CDR3 protein results from TCRdb running MiXCR on the 5' RACE reads. The sample lists hundreds of thousands of distinct CDR3 sequences, roughly 44% occurring once. Sample: blood. These receptors were collected from a man aged 55 to 70 in good health.

This clonotype was detected a few times. The rearrangement links TRBV7-2 to TRBJ2-3; D gene ambiguous. Trimming left V 5 bases short and J 2 bases short, with 17 bases between. This CDR3 spans 16 amino acids. The germline gives CDR1 SGHTA, CDR2 FQGNSA. CDR3 in DNA: TGTGCCAGCAGCCCGACGGGCCCCGTTAACACAGATACGCAGTATTTT. Protein sequence: CASSPTGPVNTDTQYF.

This rearrangement joins TRBV27 to TRBJ2-7; D possibly corresponds to TRBD1 (6 bases). The V gene's germline CDR1 is MNHEY and CDR2 SMNVEV (reference sequence). The CDR3 totals 15 residues. Between the trimmed V and J ends, which lost 0 bases and 12 bases, there was a span of 21 bases. The CDR3 spells CASSLSIGTLGAPYF. The CDR3 coding sequence is TGTGCCAGCAGTTTATCTATCGGGACGCTGGGGGCACCGTACTTC.

This chain joins TRBV3-1 and TRBJ1-2; a possible D gene is TRBD1 (5 bases). CDR3 size: 15 residues. Germline CDR1 reads LGHDT; CDR2 reads YNNKEL (reference sequence). Trimming shortened V by 1 base and J by 3 bases, and 12 bases separated the two germline ends. The CDR3 protein is CASSQAPPGYYGYTF. CDR3 in DNA: TGTGCCAGCAGCCAAGCGCCGCCAGGGTACTATGGCTACACCTTC.

A note on this clonotype: A much larger clone lies a single base off, so this may be a read error. The chain couples TRBV20-1 to TRBJ2-1; 10 nucleotides line up with TRBD1. The junction had 18 bases not matched to a gene; V was cut back by 6 bases and J by 13 bases. CDR1 and CDR2 (germline): DFQATT, SNEGSKA (reference sequence). The CDR3 extends over 15 amino acids. Here the CDR3 reads CSAPDRGQVRETQFF. CDR3 nucleotides: TGCAGTGCCCCAGACAGGGGGCAAGTTCGGGAGACCCAGTTCTTC.

The chain is built from TRBV12-3 or TRBV12-4 and TRBJ1-2; 8 bases are a match to TRBD1. CDR3 length equals 13 residues. V shed 5 bases, J shed 7 bases, and the junction held 6 bases outside the gene matches. The DNA for the CDR3 is TGTGCCAGCAGTCCGACAGGGGAGAGTGGCTACACCTTC. This encodes CASSPTGESGYTF.

V usage is TRBV3-1 and J usage is TRBJ1-6, with 9 positions matching TRBD1. V dropped 1 base and J dropped 8; count of bases not matched to a gene: 3. Germline V gene lookup returns CDR1 LGHDT and CDR2 YNNKEL (reference sequence). This CDR3 is built from 15 residues. CDR3 sequence (DNA): TGTGCCAGCAGCCAAGGAACAGGGGGCGATTCACCCCTCCACTTT. This sequence encodes CASSQGTGGDSPLHF. The full variable domain, rest sourced from reference TRBV3-1 and TRBJ1-6, is DTAVSQTPKYLVTQMGNDKSIKCEQNLGHDTMYWYKQDSKKFLKIMFSYNNKELIINETVPNRFSPKSPDKAHLNLHINSLELGDSAVYFCASSQGTGGDSPLHFGNGTRLTVT.

The CDR3, as DNA: TGTGCCAGCAGTTCGAATGGGGGCAGATCAGAGACCCAGTACTTC. This encodes CASSSNGGRSETQYF. J is TRBJ2-5 and V is TRBV27; D is perhaps TRBD1 (6 bases). Germline V gene sequence: CDR1 MNHEY, CDR2 SMNVEV (reference sequence). The V end was cut by 4 bases, the J end by 4 bases, with 16 bases between. The CDR3 spans 15 residues.

This clonotype showed up just a few times. This chain joins TRBV20-1 and TRBJ2-1, with 9 bases identical to TRBD2. This CDR3 region has 14 residues. V was pared by 4 bases and J by 3 bases, with 4 bases of the junction left unmatched. Germline V gene sequence: CDR1 DFQATT, CDR2 SNEGSKA (reference sequence). CDR3 coding DNA: TGCAGTGCTACCGGGCGGGGGGGCTACAATGAGCAGTTCTTC. Protein sequence: CSATGRGGYNEQFF.

This clonotype has just a few counts. J is TRBJ2-5 and V is TRBV20-1; 8 positions agree with TRBD1. V was pared by 6 bases and J by 5 bases, with 8 bases of the junction left unmatched. CDR1 is DFQATT, CDR2 SNEGSKA, per germline (reference sequence). The CDR3 sequence is 13 residues long. CDR3 sequence reads: CSAPTGEQETQYF. In nucleotides, the CDR3 is TGCAGTGCCCCGACAGGGGAACAGGAGACCCAGTACTTC.

The table lists this clonotype with many counts. The chain couples TRBV4-3 to TRBJ1-2, with no clear D. This CDR3 spans 12 amino acids. V was pared by 1 base and J by 8 bases, with 8 bases between. Germline lookup yields CDR1 LGHNA and CDR2 YSLEER. The CDR3, as DNA: TGCGCCAGCAGCCAAGTAGGAAGAGGCTACACCTTC. Translating gives CASSQVGRGYTF.

This clonotype has a handful of counts. V is TRBV4-1 and J is TRBJ1-2; TRBD1 aligns across 9 bases. CDR3 size: 15 residues. The junction had 9 bases not matched to a gene; V was cut back by 4 bases and J by 6 bases. From germline, CDR1 is MGHRA and CDR2 YSYEKL. CDR3 protein: CASSRAGTGHHGYTF. The DNA for the CDR3 is TGCGCCAGCAGCCGAGCCGGGACAGGGCATCATGGCTACACCTTC.

This clonotype appeared a single time. One end of the junction varies from germline; a read error may be responsible. The CDR3 DNA reads as TGTGCCTGCAGCTTAAACCTCGGACAGAACACTGAAGCTTTCTTT. Translated, it gives CACSLNLGQNTEAFF. The chain employs TRBV13 and TRBJ1-1, with a possible D match to TRBD1 (5 bases). Germline-derived CDR1 and CDR2 are PRHDT and FYEKMQ (reference sequence). The CDR3 loop spans 15 amino acids.

This clonotype occurred a few times. The chain carries TRBV6-5 and TRBJ1-6; 11 positions match TRBD1. V gave up 1 base and J gave up 2 bases; unmatched junction bases: 10. Germline V CDR1 and CDR2: MNHEY, SVGAGI. There are 20 residues in the CDR3. This CDR3 is CASSYYSGTGGPTYNSPLHF. Written as DNA, the CDR3 is TGTGCCAGCAGTTACTACTCCGGGACAGGGGGTCCAACCTATAATTCACCCCTCCACTTT.

This chain uses TRBV28 with TRBJ2-7, with a possible D match to TRBD2 (6 bases). The V and J ends lost 6 bases and 6 bases respectively, with 12 bases between them. This CDR3 spans 12 amino acids. In germline, CDR1 is MDHEN, CDR2 SYDVKM. The CDR3 spells CASSRLVGEQYF. DNA for the CDR3: TGTGCCAGCAGCAGACTAGTAGGCGAGCAGTACTTC.

This sequence joins TRBV20-1 and TRBJ2-7; D is undetermined. V lost 3 bases and J 0 bases, leaving 12 bases between the germline ends. CDR3 size: 14 residues. Germline V gene lookup returns CDR1 DFQATT and CDR2 SNEGSKA (reference sequence). In DNA, the CDR3 is TGCAGTGCTAGCCACAGCTTTAGCTCCTACGAGCAGTACTTC. Its protein is CSASHSFSSYEQYF.

The rearrangement joins TRBV12-3 or TRBV12-4 to TRBJ1-1, with unresolved D. V lost 6 bases and J lost 0, with 8 bases in between. The CDR3 covers 13 residues. CDR3 DNA sequence: TGTGCCAGCAGACAACGATTGAACACTGAAGCTTTCTTT. Its protein is CASRQRLNTEAFF.

This clonotype appeared a few times. V and J are TRBV24-1 and TRBJ1-2; D gene unclear. This CDR3 is 13 amino acids long. Germline V gives CDR1 KGHDR, CDR2 SFDVKD. V dropped 4 bases and J dropped 8 bases, with 13 bases sitting between them. Here the CDR3 DNA reads TGTGCCACCAGTGAGGAAGGGTTGGGAGGCTACACCTTC. Protein: CATSEEGLGGYTF.

This clonotype was seen repeatedly, ten times or more. The chain combines TRBV7-2 with TRBJ2-5, with 10 bases lining up with TRBD2. The CDR3 contains 15 residues. V dropped 5 bases and J dropped 4; count of bases not matched to a gene: 7. The V gene's germline CDR1 is SGHTA and CDR2 FQGNSA. The CDR3 nucleotides read TGTGCCAGCAGCAATATGGCTAGCGGGGGAGAGACCCAGTACTTC. The encoded protein is CASSNMASGGETQYF.

This clonotype came up a few times. The chain joins TRBV6-2 or TRBV6-3 to TRBJ1-1; D uncertain. V was pared by 2 bases and J by 1 base, with 8 bases between. Germline loops: CDR1 MNHEY, CDR2 SVGEGT. The CDR3 loop spans 14 amino acids. The DNA for the CDR3 is TGTGCCAGCAGTTACCCGGCCGCGAACACTGAAGCTTTCTTT. It specifies CASSYPAANTEAFF.

The chain employs TRBV6-6 and TRBJ1-5; D unresolved. With 1 base removed from V and 6 bases from J, the gap between germline ends came to 13 bases. The CDR3 runs 15 residues. Per germline, CDR1 MNHNY and CDR2 SVGAGI (reference sequence). CDR3 amino acids: CASSYLRRASQPQHF. The CDR3 DNA reads TGTGCCAGCAGTTACTTGCGGAGGGCTAGTCAGCCCCAGCATTTT.

This chain joins TRBV29-1 and TRBJ2-1; D possibly corresponds to TRBD2 (6 bases). Trimming took 4 bases from V and 3 from J, leaving 16 bases between them. The germline CDR1 and CDR2 sequences are SQVTM and ANQGSEA. This CDR3 comprises 15 residues. The CDR3 loop is CSVAFRAGGYNEQFF. The CDR3 nucleotides read TGCAGCGTTGCTTTCCGAGCGGGTGGCTACAATGAGCAGTTCTTC.